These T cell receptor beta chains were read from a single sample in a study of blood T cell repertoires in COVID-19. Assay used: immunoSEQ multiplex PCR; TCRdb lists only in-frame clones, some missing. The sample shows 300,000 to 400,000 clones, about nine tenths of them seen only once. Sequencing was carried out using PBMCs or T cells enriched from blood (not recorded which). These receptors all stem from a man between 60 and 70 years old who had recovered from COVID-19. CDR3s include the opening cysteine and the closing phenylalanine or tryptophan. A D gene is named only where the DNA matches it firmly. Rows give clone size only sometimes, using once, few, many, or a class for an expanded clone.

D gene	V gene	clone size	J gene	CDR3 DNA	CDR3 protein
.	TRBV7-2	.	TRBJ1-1	TGTGCCAGCAGCTTAGATGTCGGGGATAGGACTGAAGCTTTCTTT	CASSLDVGDRTEAFF
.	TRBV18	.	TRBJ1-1	TGTGCCAGCTCACCCCGACAACAGGGAGTTATGAACACTGAAGCTTTCTTT	CASSPRQQGVMNTEAFF
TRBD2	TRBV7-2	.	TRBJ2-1	TGTGCCAGCAGCTCCCTAGCGGGGGGGCGTTCCGATGAGCAGTTCTTC	CASSSLAGGRSDEQFF
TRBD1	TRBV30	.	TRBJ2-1	TGTGCCTGGAAGGAGAACAGGGGCTACAATGAGCAGTTCTTC	CAWKENRGYNEQFF
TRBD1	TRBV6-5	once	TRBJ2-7	TGTGCCAGCACGTCAGGGGGTCGGTACGAGCAGTACTTC	CASTSGGRYEQYF
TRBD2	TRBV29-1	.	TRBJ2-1	TGCAGCGTCCAGCGGGGAAGGTCCTACAATGAGCAGTTCTTC	CSVQRGRSYNEQFF
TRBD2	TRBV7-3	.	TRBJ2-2	TGTGCCAGCCGAAGGACTAGCGGGACTGGCGGGGAGCTGTTTTTT	CASRRTSGTGGELFF
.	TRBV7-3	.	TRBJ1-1	TGTGCCAGCAGCCCGAGCCTCCATAAGAACACTGAAGCTTTCTTT	CASSPSLHKNTEAFF
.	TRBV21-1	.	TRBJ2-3	TGTGCCAGAGAAAAAACAGGGGAGGATGACACAGATACGCAGTATTTT	CAREKTGEDDTDTQYF
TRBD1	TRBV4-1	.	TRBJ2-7	TGCGCCAGCAGCCAAGATTGGGACAGGGGTGCCTACGAGCAGTACTTC	CASSQDWDRGAYEQYF
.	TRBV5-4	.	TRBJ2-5	TGTGCCAGCAGCTTGGGTAGTGGGCAGGGCGGAGAGACCCAGTACTTC	CASSLGSGQGGETQYF
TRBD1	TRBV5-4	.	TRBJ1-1	TGTGCCAGCACCAAATCAGACAGGGACTTTACTGAAGCTTTCTTT	CASTKSDRDFTEAFF
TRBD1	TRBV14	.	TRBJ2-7	TGTGCCAGCAGCCTGGGACAGGGAGGATTCGAGCAGTACTTC	CASSLGQGGFEQYF
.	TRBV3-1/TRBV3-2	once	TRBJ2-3	TGTGCCAGCAGCCAGGTCTCAGCGAAAAGCACAGATACGCAGTATTTT	CASSQVSAKSTDTQYF
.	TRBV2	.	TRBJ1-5	TGTGCCAGCAGTGCAGGGGTGAATCAGCCCCAGCATTTT	CASSAGVNQPQHF
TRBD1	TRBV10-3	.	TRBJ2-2	TGTGCCATCAGTGAATCGGGAACAGGGGGCACCGGGGAGCTGTTTTTT	CAISESGTGGTGELFF
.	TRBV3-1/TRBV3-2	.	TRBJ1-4	TGTGCCAGCAGCCAAGTCTTAACAGGCAGTGAAAAACTGTTTTTT	CASSQVLTGSEKLFF
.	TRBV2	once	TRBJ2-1	TGTGCCAGCAGCCGCTCGGGACTCGGTCTTAATGAGCAGTTCTTC	CASSRSGLGLNEQFF